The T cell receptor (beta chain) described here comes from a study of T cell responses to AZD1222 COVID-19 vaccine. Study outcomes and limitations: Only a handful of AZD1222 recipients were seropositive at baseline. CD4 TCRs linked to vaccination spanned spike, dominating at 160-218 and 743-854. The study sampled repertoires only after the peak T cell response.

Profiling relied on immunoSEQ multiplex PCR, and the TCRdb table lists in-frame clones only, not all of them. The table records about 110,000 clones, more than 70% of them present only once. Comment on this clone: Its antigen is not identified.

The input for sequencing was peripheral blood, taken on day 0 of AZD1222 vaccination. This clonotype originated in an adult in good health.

The CDR3 bases are TGTGCCAGCAGCCCAGGCGGACAGGGCTGGAACACTGAAGCTTTCTTT. This encodes CASSPGGQGWNTEAFF. The chain recombines TRBV5-4 with TRBJ1-1; 8 positions match TRBD1. The CDR3 length is 16 residues. The V gene end was trimmed by 4 bases and the J gene end by 1 base; junction bases not matched to a gene: 9. CDR1 SGHNT and CDR2 YYREEE come from the germline V gene (reference sequence).